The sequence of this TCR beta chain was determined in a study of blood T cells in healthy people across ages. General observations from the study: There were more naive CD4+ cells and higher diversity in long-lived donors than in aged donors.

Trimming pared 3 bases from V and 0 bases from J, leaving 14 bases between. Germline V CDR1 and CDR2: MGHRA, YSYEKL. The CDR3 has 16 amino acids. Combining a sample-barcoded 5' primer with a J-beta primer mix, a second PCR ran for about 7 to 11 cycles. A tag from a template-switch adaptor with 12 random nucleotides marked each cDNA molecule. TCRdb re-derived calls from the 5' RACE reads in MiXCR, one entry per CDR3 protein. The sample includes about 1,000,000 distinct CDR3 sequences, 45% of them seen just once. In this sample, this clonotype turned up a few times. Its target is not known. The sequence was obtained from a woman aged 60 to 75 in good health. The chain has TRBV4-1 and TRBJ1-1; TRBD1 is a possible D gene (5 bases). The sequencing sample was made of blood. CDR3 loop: CASSQGPGNMNTEAFF. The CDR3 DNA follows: TGCGCCAGCAGCCAGGGCCCAGGGAATATGAACACTGAAGCTTTCTTT.